Reported below is one T cell receptor (beta chain). The sample is drawn from a study of blood T cell repertoires in COVID-19. The wider study: COVID-19 samples from acute and convalescent phases originated in the United States, Italy and Spain. The analysed material was cDNA or gDNA that came from T cells, B-cell-depleted T cells, or PBMCs.

The CDR3 loop spans 14 amino acids. Germline CDR1 SGHTA, CDR2 FQGNSA. V lost 5 bases and J lost 7, with 16 bases in between. Original processing methods: Estimation of nucleated cell counts was performed using reference gene primer amplification. Sequenced by immunoSEQ multiplex PCR; TCRdb stores in-frame clones only, minus some. The V and J calls and clone size were taken over from that table, and D and trimming were inferred from the DNA. The table shows about 180,000 clones, with 80% to 90% occurring only once. This receptor was taken from a man aged 50 to 60 with active or convalescent COVID-19. The sequenced material came from peripheral blood. The rearrangement joins TRBV7-2 to TRBJ2-3; possible D gene TRBD2, 5 bases. The CDR3 is CASSPYRDTNTQYF. CDR3 DNA: TGTGCCAGCAGCCCCTACCGGGATACAAATACGCAGTATTTT.